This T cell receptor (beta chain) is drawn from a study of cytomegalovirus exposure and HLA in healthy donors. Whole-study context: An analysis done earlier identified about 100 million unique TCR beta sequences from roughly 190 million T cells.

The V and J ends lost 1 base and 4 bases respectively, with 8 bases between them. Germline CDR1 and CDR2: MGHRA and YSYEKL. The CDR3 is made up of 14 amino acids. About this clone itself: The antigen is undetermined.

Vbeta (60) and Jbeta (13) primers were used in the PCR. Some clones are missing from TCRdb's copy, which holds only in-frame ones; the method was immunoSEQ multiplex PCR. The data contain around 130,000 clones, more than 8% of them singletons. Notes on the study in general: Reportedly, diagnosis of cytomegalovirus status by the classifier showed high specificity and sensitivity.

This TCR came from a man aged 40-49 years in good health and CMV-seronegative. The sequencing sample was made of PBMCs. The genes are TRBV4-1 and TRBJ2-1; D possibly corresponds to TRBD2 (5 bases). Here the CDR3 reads CASSQGTGYNEQFF. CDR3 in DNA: TGCGCCAGCAGCCAAGGGACGGGATACAATGAGCAGTTCTTC.